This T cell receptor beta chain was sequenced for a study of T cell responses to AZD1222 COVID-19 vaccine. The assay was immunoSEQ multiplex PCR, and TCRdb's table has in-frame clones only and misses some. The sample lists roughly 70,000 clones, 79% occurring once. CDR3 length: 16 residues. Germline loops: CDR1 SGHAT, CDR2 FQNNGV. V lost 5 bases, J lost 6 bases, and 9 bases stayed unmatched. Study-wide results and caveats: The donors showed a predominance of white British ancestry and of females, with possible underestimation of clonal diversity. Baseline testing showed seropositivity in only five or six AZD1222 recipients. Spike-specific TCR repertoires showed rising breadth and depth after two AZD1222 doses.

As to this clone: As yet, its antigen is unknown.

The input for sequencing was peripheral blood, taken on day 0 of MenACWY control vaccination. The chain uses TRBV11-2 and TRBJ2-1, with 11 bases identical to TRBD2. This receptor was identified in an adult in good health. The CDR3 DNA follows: TGTGCCAGCAGCCCGACCCTAGCGGGGGGACTCAATGAGCAGTTCTTC. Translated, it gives CASSPTLAGGLNEQFF.